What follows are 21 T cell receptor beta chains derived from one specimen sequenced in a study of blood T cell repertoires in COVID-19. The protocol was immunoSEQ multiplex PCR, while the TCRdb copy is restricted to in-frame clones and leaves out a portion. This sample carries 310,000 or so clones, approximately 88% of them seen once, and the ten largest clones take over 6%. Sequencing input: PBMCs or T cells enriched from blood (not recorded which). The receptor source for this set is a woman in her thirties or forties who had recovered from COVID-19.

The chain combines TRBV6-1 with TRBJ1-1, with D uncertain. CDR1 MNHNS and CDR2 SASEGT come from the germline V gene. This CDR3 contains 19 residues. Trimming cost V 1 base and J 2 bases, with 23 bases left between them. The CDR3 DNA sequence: TGTGCCAGCAGTGAAGTCTCGGTCCGACTTACGGATCGAAACACTGAAGCTTTCTTT. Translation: CASSEVSVRLTDRNTEAFF.

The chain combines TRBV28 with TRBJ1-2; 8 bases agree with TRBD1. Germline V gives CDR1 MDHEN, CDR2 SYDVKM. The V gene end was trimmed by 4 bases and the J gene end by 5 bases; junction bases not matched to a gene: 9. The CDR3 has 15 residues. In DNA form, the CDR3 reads TGTGCCAGCAGTTCGGGGGGACAGGCGCCTTATGGCTACACCTTC. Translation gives CASSSGGQAPYGYTF.

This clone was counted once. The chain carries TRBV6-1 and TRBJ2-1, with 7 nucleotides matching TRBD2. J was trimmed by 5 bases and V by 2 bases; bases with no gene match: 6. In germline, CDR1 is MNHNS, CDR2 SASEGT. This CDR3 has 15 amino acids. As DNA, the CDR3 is TGTGCCAGCAGTGAAAGTCTAGCGGCTAACAATGAGCAGTTCTTC. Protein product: CASSESLAANNEQFF.

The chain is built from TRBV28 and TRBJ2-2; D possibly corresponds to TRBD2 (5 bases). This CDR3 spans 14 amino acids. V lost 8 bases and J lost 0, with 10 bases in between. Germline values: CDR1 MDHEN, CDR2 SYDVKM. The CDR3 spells CASGGDANTGELFF. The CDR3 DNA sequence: TGTGCCAGCGGAGGCGACGCGAACACCGGGGAGCTGTTTTTT.

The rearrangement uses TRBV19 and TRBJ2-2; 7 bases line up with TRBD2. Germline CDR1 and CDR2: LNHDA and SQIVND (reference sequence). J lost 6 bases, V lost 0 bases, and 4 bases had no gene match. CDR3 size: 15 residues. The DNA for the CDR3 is TGTGCCAGTAGTATAGATCTAGCGGTCGCCGGGGAGCTGTTTTTT. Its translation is CASSIDLAVAGELFF.

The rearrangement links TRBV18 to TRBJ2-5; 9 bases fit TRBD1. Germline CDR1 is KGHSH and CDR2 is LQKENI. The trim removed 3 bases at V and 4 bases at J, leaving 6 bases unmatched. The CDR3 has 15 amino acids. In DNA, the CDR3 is TGTGCCAGCTCACCTCAAACAGGGGGCGGAGAGACCCAGTACTTC. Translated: CASSPQTGGGETQYF.

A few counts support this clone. The CDR3 reads CASSQRSRMNTEAFF. DNA of the CDR3: TGTGCCAGCAGCCAACGGTCCAGGATGAACACTGAAGCTTTCTTT. The rearrangement links TRBV3-1 (or the pseudogene TRBV3-2) to TRBJ1-1; no definite D call. Germline V lookup: CDR1 LGHDT, CDR2 YNNKEL (reference sequence). The CDR3 runs to 15 residues. With 2 bases removed from V and 0 bases from J, the gap between germline ends came to 10 bases.

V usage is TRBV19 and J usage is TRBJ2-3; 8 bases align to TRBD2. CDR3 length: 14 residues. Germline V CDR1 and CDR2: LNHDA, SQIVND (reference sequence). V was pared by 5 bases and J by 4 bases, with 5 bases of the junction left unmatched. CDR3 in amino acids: CASSPGRASDTQYF. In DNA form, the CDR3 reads TGTGCCAGTAGTCCCGGGAGGGCCTCAGATACGCAGTATTTT.

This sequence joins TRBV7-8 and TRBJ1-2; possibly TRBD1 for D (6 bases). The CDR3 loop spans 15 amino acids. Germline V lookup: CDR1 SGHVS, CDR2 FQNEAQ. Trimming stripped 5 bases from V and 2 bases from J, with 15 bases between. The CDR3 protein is CASSNQLQGNYGYTF. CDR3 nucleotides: TGTGCCAGCAGCAACCAGCTACAGGGCAACTATGGCTACACCTTC.

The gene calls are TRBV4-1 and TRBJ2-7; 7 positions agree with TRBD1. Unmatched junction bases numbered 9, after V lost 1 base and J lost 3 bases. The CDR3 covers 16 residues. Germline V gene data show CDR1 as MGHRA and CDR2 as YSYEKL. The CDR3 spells CASSQAAGTAFYEQYF. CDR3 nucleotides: TGCGCCAGCAGCCAAGCTGCCGGGACAGCATTCTACGAGCAGTACTTC.

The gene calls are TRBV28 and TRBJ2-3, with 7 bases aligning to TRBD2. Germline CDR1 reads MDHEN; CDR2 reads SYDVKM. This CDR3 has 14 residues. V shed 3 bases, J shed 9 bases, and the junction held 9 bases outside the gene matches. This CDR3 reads CASSFRSGTTTQYF. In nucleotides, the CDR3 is TGTGCCAGCAGTTTCCGGTCCGGGACTACAACGCAGTATTTT.

The CDR3 loop reads CASSLGYTSNQPQHF. CDR3 sequence (DNA): TGTGCCAGCAGCTTAGGGTATACAAGCAATCAGCCCCAGCATTTT. The chain carries TRBV11-2 and TRBJ1-5; D not certain. V dropped 1 base and J dropped 1 base, with 8 bases sitting between them. The CDR3 has 15 residues. Germline CDR1 SGHAT, CDR2 FQNNGV. Based on the CDR3 plus reference TRBV11-2 and TRBJ1-5, the full variable domain is EAGVAQSPRYKIIEKRQSVAFWCNPISGHATLYWYQQILGQGPKLLIQFQNNGVVDDSQLPKDRFSAERLKGVDSTLKIQPAKLEDSAVYLCASSLGYTSNQPQHFGDGTRLSIL.

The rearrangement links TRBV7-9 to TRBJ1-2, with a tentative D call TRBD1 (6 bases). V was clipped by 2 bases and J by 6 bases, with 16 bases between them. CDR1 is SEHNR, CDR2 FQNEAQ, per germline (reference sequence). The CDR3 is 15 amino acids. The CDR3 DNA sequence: TGTGCCAGCAGCTTACTGCAGGGGCAGGTTGATGGCTACACCTTC. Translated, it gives CASSLLQGQVDGYTF.

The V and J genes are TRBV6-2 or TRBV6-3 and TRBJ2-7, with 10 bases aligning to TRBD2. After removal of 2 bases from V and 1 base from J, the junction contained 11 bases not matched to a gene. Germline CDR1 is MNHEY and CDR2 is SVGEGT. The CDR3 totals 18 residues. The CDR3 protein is CASSYQGLAGDASYEQYF. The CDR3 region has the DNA TGTGCCAGCAGTTACCAAGGGCTAGCGGGAGACGCTTCCTACGAGCAGTACTTC.

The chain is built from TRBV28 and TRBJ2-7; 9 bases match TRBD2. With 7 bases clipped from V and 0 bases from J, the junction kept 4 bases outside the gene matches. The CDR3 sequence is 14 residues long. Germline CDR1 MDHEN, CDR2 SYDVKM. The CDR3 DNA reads TGTGCCAGCACGGGTAGCGGGAGCTCCTACGAGCAGTACTTC. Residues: CASTGSGSSYEQYF.

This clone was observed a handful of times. The DNA for the CDR3 is TGTGCCAGCAGCCAAGATGGCGGGGTCGAAACTGAAGCTTTCTTT. This codes for CASSQDGGVETEAFF. The J gene is TRBJ1-1, the V gene TRBV3-1 (or the pseudogene TRBV3-2), with unresolved D. With 0 bases removed from V and 5 bases from J, the gap between germline ends came to 13 bases. This CDR3 has 15 amino acids. CDR1 is LGHDT and CDR2 is YNNKEL in the germline V gene (reference sequence).

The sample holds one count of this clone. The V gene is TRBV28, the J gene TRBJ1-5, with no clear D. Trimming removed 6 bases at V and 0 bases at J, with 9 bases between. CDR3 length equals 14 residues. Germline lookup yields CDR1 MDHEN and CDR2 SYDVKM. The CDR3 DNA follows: TGTGCCAGCAGGTCGGTACGTAGCAATCAGCCCCAGCATTTT. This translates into CASRSVRSNQPQHF.

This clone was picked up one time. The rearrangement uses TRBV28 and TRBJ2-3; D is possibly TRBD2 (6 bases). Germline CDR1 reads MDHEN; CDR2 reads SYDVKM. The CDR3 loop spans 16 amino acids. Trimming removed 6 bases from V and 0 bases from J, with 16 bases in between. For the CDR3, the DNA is TGTGCCAGCAGCCGACCTTTGCGGGAAAGCACAGATACGCAGTATTTT. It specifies CASSRPLRESTDTQYF. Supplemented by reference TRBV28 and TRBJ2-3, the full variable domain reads DVKVTQSSRYLVKRTGEKVFLECVQDMDHENMFWYRQDPGLGLRLIYFSYDVKMKEKGDIPEGYSVSREKKERFSLILESASTNQTSMYLCASSRPLRESTDTQYFGPGTRLTVL.

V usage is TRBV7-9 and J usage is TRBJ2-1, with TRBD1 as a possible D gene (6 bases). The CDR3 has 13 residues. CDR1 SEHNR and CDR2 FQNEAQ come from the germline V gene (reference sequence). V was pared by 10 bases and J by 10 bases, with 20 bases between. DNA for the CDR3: TGTGCCACCCGGACAGCATCCAACGGGGAGCAGTTCTTC. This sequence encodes CATRTASNGEQFF. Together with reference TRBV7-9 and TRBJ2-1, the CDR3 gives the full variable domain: DTGVSQNPRHKITKRGQNVTFRCDPISEHNRLYWYRQTLGQGPEFLTYFQNEAQLEKSRLLSDRFSAERPKGSFSTLEIQRTEQGDSAMYLCATRTASNGEQFFGPGTRLTVL.

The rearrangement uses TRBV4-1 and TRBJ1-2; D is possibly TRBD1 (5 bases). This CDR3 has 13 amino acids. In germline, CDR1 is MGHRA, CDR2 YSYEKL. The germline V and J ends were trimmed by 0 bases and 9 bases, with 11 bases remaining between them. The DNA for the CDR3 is TGCGCCAGCAGCCAAGATGGGGGGGTACGCTACACCTTC. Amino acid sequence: CASSQDGGVRYTF.

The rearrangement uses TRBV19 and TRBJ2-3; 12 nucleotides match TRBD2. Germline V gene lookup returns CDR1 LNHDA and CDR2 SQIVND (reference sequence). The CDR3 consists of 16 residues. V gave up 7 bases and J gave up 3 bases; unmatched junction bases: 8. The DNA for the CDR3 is TGTGCCAGTACCACCACCGGGACTAGCGGGACAGATACGCAGTATTTT. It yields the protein CASTTTGTSGTDTQYF.